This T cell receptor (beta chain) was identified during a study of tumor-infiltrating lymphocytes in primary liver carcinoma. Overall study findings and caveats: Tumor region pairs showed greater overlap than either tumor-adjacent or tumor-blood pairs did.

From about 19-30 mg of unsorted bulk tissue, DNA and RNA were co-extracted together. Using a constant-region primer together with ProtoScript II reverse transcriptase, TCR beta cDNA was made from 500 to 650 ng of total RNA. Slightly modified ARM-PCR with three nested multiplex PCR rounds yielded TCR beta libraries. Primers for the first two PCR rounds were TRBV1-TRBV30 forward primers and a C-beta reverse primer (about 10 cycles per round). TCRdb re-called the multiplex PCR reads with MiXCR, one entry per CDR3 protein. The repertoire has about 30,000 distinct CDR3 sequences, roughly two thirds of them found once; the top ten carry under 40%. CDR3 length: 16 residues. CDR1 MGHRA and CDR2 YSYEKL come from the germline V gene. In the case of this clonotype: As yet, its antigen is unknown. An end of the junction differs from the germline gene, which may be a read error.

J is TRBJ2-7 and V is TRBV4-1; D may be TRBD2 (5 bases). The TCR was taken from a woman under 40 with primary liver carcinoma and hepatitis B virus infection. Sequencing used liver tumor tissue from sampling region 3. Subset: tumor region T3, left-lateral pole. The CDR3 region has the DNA TGTGCCAGCAGCCCCCGCTCCGGGATGCCTTCCTACGAGCAGCACTTC. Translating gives CASSPRSGMPSYEQHF.